Sequencing of this T cell receptor (beta chain) was carried out in a study of T cell responses to AZD1222 COVID-19 vaccine (dated by TCRdb to the early 2020s). For the study in its entirety: A total of 230 or so trial participants underwent TCR sequencing, of whom 207 received two doses of AZD1222 and about 26 received two doses of the MenACWY control vaccine. Trial participants were enrolled into age subgroups of 18-55, 56-69 and 70-plus years, which contained around 150, 29 and 61 TCR-sequenced participants, respectively. On the study overall, not on this receptor specifically: In the small 56-69-year group, the increase in depth fell short of significance, most likely because of low power. Most participants were white British and females outnumbered males, and the authors suggested that clonal diversity may have been underestimated. The whole spike protein was spanned by vaccine-associated CD4 TCRs, and dominant responses were seen in regions 160-218 and 743-854. No day 14 peak-response samples were available, so repertoires were characterized only after the peak T cell response. Epitopes outside the regions mutated in the B.1.351 and B.1.1.7 variants were reportedly recognized by nearly half of the unique spike-specific TCRs. Spike-specific TCR breadth and depth rose significantly after two AZD1222 doses compared with day 0 and with MenACWY recipients. Conclusions about previously exposed vaccinees are limited, since just six or seven AZD1222 recipients were seropositive for SARS-CoV-2 at baseline.

What this sample's time point label stands for: about 28 days (+/-7) after the second vaccine dose. AZD1222 recipients given second doses at about 4 weeks or at about 12 weeks were pooled, since spike-specific TCR depth and breadth were not found to differ between the two schedules. Samples from vaccinated people were obtained from the UK trials COV001 and COV002, which included a single-blind randomized controlled phase 2/3 trial of AZD1222 (ChAdOx1 nCoV-19) in healthy adults. For TCRbeta chain sequencing, PBMC samples were collected from trial participants at day 0 and at day 28 after the second dose. Details on this clone: The antigen it binds to is not known. Base quality data are lacking; no much larger clone is found one base away.

The CDR3 regions of human TCRbeta chains were analyzed by immunosequencing. As for how the authors treated the data: Repertoire TCRs were matched against a reference library of SARS-CoV-2-specific TCRs generated with the MIRA antigen-specificity platform. Breadth meant the fraction of unique TCRs that were SARS-CoV-2-associated, whereas depth meant the fraction of total T cells that were SARS-CoV-2-associated. Using the MIRA data, each spike-specific TCR was mapped to the spike region that the TCR reacts to and placed in a CD4 or CD8 class. Log10-transformed breadth and depth values were compared by one-way ANOVA with Sidak's multiple comparisons tests. The table comes from immuneACCESS by way of TCRdb, which keeps in-frame sequences with V and J called. Part of the clones is missing from these tables; in studies checked, under half for an unresolved V gene and the rest for unknown reasons. The V and J calls and clone size come from that table; D and trimming were worked out from the DNA. The sample yields some 42,000 clones; over 70% were counted once. The ten biggest clones cover 18% of the sample.

CDR1 and CDR2 are read off the germline V gene as KGHDR and SFDVKD. From V the trimming removes 3 bases and from J it removes 8 bases, while the gene matches leave 12 bases of the junction unaccounted for. From its cysteine to its phenylalanine, the CDR3 spans 16 amino acids. Of all the DNA, just the CDR3 is kept, 48 bases in frame from base 1. The source material was peripheral blood, sampled 28 days after the second AZD1222 dose. The rearrangement combines TRBV24-1 with TRBJ2-1; TRBD2 agrees with 7 junctional bases. This clonotype originated in an adult who received the AZD1222 COVID-19 vaccine. The DNA sequence is given as TGTGCCACCAGTGATACGAGACTAGCTCACAGTGATGAGCAGTTCTTC. This translates into CATSDTRLAHSDEQFF.